A single T cell receptor (beta chain) is shown here with its context. Its antigen remains unknown. This record comes from a study of cytomegalovirus exposure and HLA in healthy donors. On the study more broadly: A later analysis reported the approximately 120 validation repertoires used the same platform as the approximately 670 first-cohort repertoires. Study-wide findings and caveats: Rarity held for most TCR sequences, but there were some public TCRs that occurred in many donors. TCR beta chains numbering 164 were designated cytomegalovirus-associated.

The method was immunoSEQ multiplex PCR; TCRdb's version includes in-frame clones alone and lacks a portion of them. The sample lists 60,000 to 70,000 clones, over 90% seen once, with about 5% in the top ten. These donors were members of the 120-subject validation cohort, a group separate from the roughly 670-subject first cohort. This CDR3 has 14 residues. In germline, CDR1 is SGHDN, CDR2 FVKESK. V was clipped by 0 bases and J by 3 bases, with 9 bases between them. Sequenced input: PBMCs. This TCR was sampled from a man between 18 and 29 years old in good health and CMV-seropositive. The chain uses TRBV14 and TRBJ2-7; D is ambiguous. CDR3 DNA sequence: TGTGCCAGCAGCCAAGATAGTTCGTACTACGAGCAGTACTTC. It is translated as CASSQDSSYYEQYF.